These 14 T cell receptor beta chains were all obtained from the same sample, sequenced in a study of identical twins. TCRdb used MiXCR to reprocess the 5' RACE reads, holding one entry per CDR3 protein. There are 450,000 to 650,000 distinct CDR3 sequences in the sample; just under 10% occur only once, and roughly 3% lies in the top ten. The data also belong to a second study, concerning yellow fever vaccine responses in identical twins.

The sequencing input was PBMCs. Source of these receptors: a woman aged 18-35 years in good health.

Ten or more counts support this clonotype. The gene calls are TRBV12-3 or TRBV12-4 and TRBJ1-2; 7 bases map to TRBD1. This CDR3 is built from 14 residues. The V gene end was trimmed by 7 bases and the J gene end by 1 base; junction bases not matched to a gene: 6. CDR3 DNA: TGTGCCAGCACCCGGGACAGTCTTAACTATGGCTACACCTTC. Its protein product is CASTRDSLNYGYTF.

This clonotype was counted at least ten times. The rearrangement joins TRBV5-1 to TRBJ1-2; 8 nucleotides match TRBD1. CDR1 and CDR2 (germline): SGHRS, YFSETQ. This CDR3 spans 15 amino acids. With 3 bases clipped from V and 8 bases from J, the junction kept 12 bases outside the gene matches. The CDR3 loop reads CASSSKPGTGQGYTF. For the CDR3, the DNA is TGCGCCAGCAGCTCCAAGCCCGGGACAGGCCAGGGCTACACCTTC.

The CDR3 DNA follows: TGTGCCAGCAGTTACGAACCTAGAAGCTCCTACGAGCAGTACTTC. Translated: CASSYEPRSSYEQYF. The J gene is TRBJ2-7, the V gene TRBV6-5, with D unclear. The CDR3 runs to 15 residues. Germline V gene lookup returns CDR1 MNHEY and CDR2 SVGAGI. V shed 2 bases and J shed 0 bases, with 11 bases lying between them.

This clonotype was detected many times. The chain employs TRBV20-1 and TRBJ1-1; 7 nucleotides line up with TRBD1. V gave up 3 bases and J gave up 5 bases; unmatched junction bases: 12. The CDR3 has 15 amino acids. The germline CDR1 and CDR2 sequences are DFQATT and SNEGSKA (reference sequence). CDR3 residues: CSASSGTDLSTEAFF. Here the CDR3 DNA reads TGCAGTGCTAGCAGTGGGACAGACCTTTCTACTGAAGCTTTCTTT.

This clonotype was found a few times. J is TRBJ2-2 and V is TRBV24-1; a weak D match, TRBD2 (5 bases). V gave up 0 bases and J gave up 5 bases, with 12 bases separating them. The CDR3 is 16 amino acids. The germline gives CDR1 KGHDR, CDR2 SFDVKD. The CDR3 reads CATSDLPSRSTGELFF. For the CDR3, the DNA is TGTGCCACCAGTGATTTGCCTAGCAGATCTACCGGGGAGCTGTTTTTT.

This clonotype was counted ten times or more. CDR3 residues: CASGDRGTDTQYF. In DNA form, the CDR3 reads TGTGCCAGCGGGGACCGTGGCACAGATACGCAGTATTTT. The chain combines TRBV12-3 or TRBV12-4 with TRBJ2-3; perhaps D is TRBD1 or TRBD2 (5 bases each). This CDR3 has 13 residues. With 8 bases removed from V and 1 base from J, the gap between germline ends came to 10 bases.

The chain uses TRBV12-3 or TRBV12-4 and TRBJ2-4, with 8 bases that match TRBD1. The V gene end was trimmed by 5 bases and the J gene end by 6 bases; junction bases not matched to a gene: 6. The CDR3 runs 14 residues. CDR3 bases: TGTGCCAGCAGTCCCTCCGACAGGGGAAACATTCAGTACTTC. This encodes CASSPSDRGNIQYF.

The gene calls are TRBV3-1 and TRBJ2-5; 8 nucleotides line up with TRBD1. V was clipped by 1 base and J by 5 bases; unmatched bases: 6. This CDR3 has 15 amino acids. Looked up from germline, CDR1 is LGHDT and CDR2 is YNNKEL (reference sequence). This CDR3 reads CASSQGSGGGETQYF. Here the CDR3 DNA reads TGTGCCAGCAGCCAAGGTTCAGGGGGCGGGGAGACCCAGTACTTC.

This clonotype came up many times. The chain joins TRBV12-3 or TRBV12-4 to TRBJ2-5; 7 bases agree with TRBD1. V was clipped by 3 bases and J by 5 bases; unmatched bases: 9. This CDR3 is 15 amino acids long. The CDR3 nucleotides read TGTGCCAGCAGTTTGACAGGGTCGGTCGGGGAGACCCAGTACTTC. Its translation: CASSLTGSVGETQYF.

Many counts were recorded for this clonotype. The gene calls are TRBV19 and TRBJ1-2, with D unclear. This CDR3 has 15 residues. Between the trimmed V and J ends, which lost 0 bases and 3 bases, there was a span of 11 bases. Germline V gene lookup returns CDR1 LNHDA and CDR2 SQIVND (reference sequence). CDR3 residues: CASSIDTDAYYGYTF. CDR3 DNA sequence: TGTGCCAGTAGTATAGATACGGACGCCTACTATGGCTACACCTTC.

This clonotype showed up many times. CDR3 coding DNA: TGCAGTGGCGGACAGGCTAGCAATCAGCCCCAGCATTTT. Protein: CSGGQASNQPQHF. This chain joins TRBV20-1 and TRBJ1-5, with 7 bases that match TRBD1. The germline CDR1 and CDR2 sequences are DFQATT and SNEGSKA (reference sequence). The CDR3 length is 13 residues. Germline trimming cut 7 bases from V and 0 bases from J; bases unmatched to any gene: 3.

The rearrangement links TRBV20-1 to TRBJ2-5, with D uncertain. Trimming cost V 4 bases and J 1 base, with 13 bases left between them. The CDR3 extends over 14 amino acids. Germline V gene sequence: CDR1 DFQATT, CDR2 SNEGSKA (reference sequence). The CDR3 sequence: CSATHGQLQETQYF. In DNA, the CDR3 is TGCAGTGCTACCCATGGGCAGCTCCAAGAGACCCAGTACTTC.

In regard to this clonotype: Possible read error: a much larger clone is one base away. This chain uses TRBV6-1 with TRBJ2-2, with TRBD2 matching over 12 bases. After removal of 5 bases from V and 7 bases from J, the junction contained 2 bases not matched to a gene. The CDR3 consists of 14 residues. The germline CDR1 and CDR2 sequences are MNHNS and SASEGT. The CDR3: CASSRTSGDGELFF. In DNA, the CDR3 is TGTGCCAGCAGTCGGACTAGCGGGGACGGGGAGCTGTTTTTT.

CDR3 region: CASSRPGGPSGANVLTF. The CDR3 DNA reads TGCGCCAGCAGCCGCCCCGGTGGACCATCAGGGGCCAACGTCCTGACTTTC. The chain recombines TRBV5-1 with TRBJ2-6; D ambiguous. The length of the CDR3 is 17 residues. Per the germline V gene, CDR1 is SGHRS and CDR2 is YFSETQ. V lost 4 bases and J 4 bases, leaving 18 bases between the germline ends.